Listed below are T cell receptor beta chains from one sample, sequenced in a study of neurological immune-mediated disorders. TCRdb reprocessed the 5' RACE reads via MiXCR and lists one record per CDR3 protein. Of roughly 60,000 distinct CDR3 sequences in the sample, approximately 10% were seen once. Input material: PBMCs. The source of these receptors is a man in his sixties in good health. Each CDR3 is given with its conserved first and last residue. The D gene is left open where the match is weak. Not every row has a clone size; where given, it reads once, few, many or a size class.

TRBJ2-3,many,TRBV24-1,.,TGTGCCACCAGTGTTGCGGGATCTGGGGCAACAGATACGCAGTATTTT,CATSVAGSGATDTQYF
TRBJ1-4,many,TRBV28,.,TGTGCCAGCAGCCTGGAGACAGGAGGAAATGAAAAACTGTTTTTT,CASSLETGGNEKLFF
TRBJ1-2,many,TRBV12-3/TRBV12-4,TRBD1,TGTGCCAGCAGTCGGTCAGGGGGCGCGGCCTATGGCTACACCTTC,CASSRSGGAAYGYTF
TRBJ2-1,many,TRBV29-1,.,TGCAGCGTTGAAGATCGAGGGGCAGCGGGTCATGAGCAGTTCTTC,CSVEDRGAAGHEQFF
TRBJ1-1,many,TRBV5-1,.,TGCGCCAGCAGCTTGGACATCACGAACACTGAAGCTTTCTTT,CASSLDITNTEAFF
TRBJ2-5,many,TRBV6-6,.,TGTGCCACCGCTACCCCCCAGAAAGAGACCCAGTACTTC,CATATPQKETQYF
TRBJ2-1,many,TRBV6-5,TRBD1,TGTGCCAGCAGTTACTCGATTAGGGGGCACCACAATGAGCAGTTCTTC,CASSYSIRGHHNEQFF
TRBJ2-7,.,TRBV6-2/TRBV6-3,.,TGTGCCAGCAGCCATACGATCGGGGCAGGGGGGCGTGAGCAGTACTTC,CASSHTIGAGGREQYF
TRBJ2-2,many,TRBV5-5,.,TGTGCCAGCAGCTTTGAGGGCACCGGGGAGCTGTTTTTT,CASSFEGTGELFF
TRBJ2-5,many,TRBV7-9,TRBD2,TGTGCCAGCAGCTTAGGCGGGGGGGCCCAGGAGACCCAGTACTTC,CASSLGGGAQETQYF
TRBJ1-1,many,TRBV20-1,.,TGCAGTGGGAGGGCGAACACTGAAGCTTTCTTT,CSGRANTEAFF
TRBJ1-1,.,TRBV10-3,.,TGTGCCATCAGTGACGACAGCAGGACTGAAGCTTTCTTT,CAISDDSRTEAFF
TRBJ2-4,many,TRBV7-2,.,TGTGCCAGCAGCTTAGAGGGGCTAGCTTTAAGAAACATTCAGTACTTC,CASSLEGLALRNIQYF
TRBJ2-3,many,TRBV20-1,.,TGCAGTGCCCCACCGGGACTGGGAACAGATACGCAGTATTTT,CSAPPGLGTDTQYF
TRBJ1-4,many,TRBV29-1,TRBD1,TGCAGCGTTGCAGGGACAGGGGATGAAAAACTGTTTTTT,CSVAGTGDEKLFF
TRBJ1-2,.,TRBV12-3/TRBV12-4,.,TGTGCCAGCAGTCAGGGTGGCTATGTCTACACCTTC,CASSQGGYVYTF
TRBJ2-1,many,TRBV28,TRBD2,TGTGCCAGCAGTTCAGTAGCGGGGGGCTATAGAGAGCAGTTCTTC,CASSSVAGGYREQFF
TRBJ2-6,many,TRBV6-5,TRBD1,TGTGCCAGCAGTTACTCAGGGACAGTCCTCTCTGGGGCCAACGTCCTGACTTTC,CASSYSGTVLSGANVLTF
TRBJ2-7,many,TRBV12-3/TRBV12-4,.,TGTGCCAGCAGTTCTGACACCTACGAGCAGTACTTC,CASSSDTYEQYF
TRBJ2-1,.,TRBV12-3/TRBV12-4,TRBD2,TGTGCCAGCAGTTTGGGGACTAGCGGGAGGGCCATTGAGCAGTTCTTC,CASSLGTSGRAIEQFF
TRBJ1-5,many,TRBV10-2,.,TGCGCCAGCACCACGGGCAATCAGCCCCAGCATTTT,CASTTGNQPQHF
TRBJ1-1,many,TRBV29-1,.,TGCAGCGTTGATTCGGCGGGAGGCACTGAAGCTTTCTTT,CSVDSAGGTEAFF
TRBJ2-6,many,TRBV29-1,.,TGCAGCGTCTCTCATGGGGCCAACGTCCTGACTTTC,CSVSHGANVLTF
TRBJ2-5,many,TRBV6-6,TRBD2,TGTGCCAGCAGTTACAACGCGGGGGGCGGGCGGGAGACCCAGTACTTC,CASSYNAGGGRETQYF
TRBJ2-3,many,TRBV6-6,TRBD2,TGTGCCAGCAGTCAGGCGGGGGGGCGAGATACGCAGTATTTT,CASSQAGGRDTQYF